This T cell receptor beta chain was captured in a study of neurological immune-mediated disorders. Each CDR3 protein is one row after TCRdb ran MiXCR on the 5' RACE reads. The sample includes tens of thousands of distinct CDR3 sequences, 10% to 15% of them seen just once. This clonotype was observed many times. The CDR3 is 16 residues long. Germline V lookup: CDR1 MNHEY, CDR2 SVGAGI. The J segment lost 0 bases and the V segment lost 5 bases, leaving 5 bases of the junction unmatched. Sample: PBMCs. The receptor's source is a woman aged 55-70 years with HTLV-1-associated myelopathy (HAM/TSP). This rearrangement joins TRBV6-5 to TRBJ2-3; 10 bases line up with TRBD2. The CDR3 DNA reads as TGTGCCAGCAGTGGACTAGCGGAGCCTAGCACAGATACGCAGTATTTT. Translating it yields CASSGLAEPSTDTQYF.